This is a list of T cell receptor beta chains from one sample in a study of cytomegalovirus exposure and HLA in healthy donors. Clones were sequenced by immunoSEQ multiplex PCR, and TCRdb holds only the in-frame ones, with some missing. Of some 96,000 clones listed, around four fifths are singletons. Sequenced sample: PBMCs. These receptors were obtained from a man aged 40-50 years in good health and CMV-seronegative. CDR3s include the opening cysteine and the closing phenylalanine or tryptophan. Each record gives: CDR3 DNA, CDR3 protein, clone size, V gene, J gene, D gene. The D gene is left open where the match is weak. The size field is filled for only some rows; it gives once, few, many or a size class.

DNA: TGTGCCAGCAAATCCAGGACAGGGCCCCCAAACATTCAGTACTTC
CDR3: CASKSRTGPPNIQYF
size: -
V: TRBV2
J: TRBJ2-4
D: TRBD1

DNA: TGTGCCAGCAGCCCAGGGTTTGCTGAAAAACTGTTTTTT
CDR3: CASSPGFAEKLFF
size: -
V: TRBV5-4
J: TRBJ1-4
D: -

DNA: TGTGCCAGCAGCCCCGGAGCGGGAGGGGGTCCGGATACGCAGTATTTT
CDR3: CASSPGAGGGPDTQYF
size: -
V: TRBV5-8
J: TRBJ2-3
D: TRBD2

DNA: TGTGCCAGCAGCTTAGATGCAGGGGCAGATACGCAGTATTTT
CDR3: CASSLDAGADTQYF
size: -
V: TRBV7-9
J: TRBJ2-3
D: -

DNA: TGTGCCAGCAGCGTAGAAGCAGGGGGTTCCCCTATAGCCCACGAGCAGTACTTC
CDR3: CASSVEAGGSPIAHEQYF
size: few
V: TRBV9
J: TRBJ2-7
D: TRBD1

DNA: TGTGCCAGCAGCTTAGATGGCAGGGTTGCAACTAATGAAAAACTGTTTTTT
CDR3: CASSLDGRVATNEKLFF
size: -
V: TRBV7-2
J: TRBJ1-4
D: -

DNA: TGTGCCAGCAGTTGGACAGGGGCTCGGATGCAGTATTTT
CDR3: CASSWTGARMQYF
size: -
V: TRBV27
J: TRBJ2-3
D: TRBD1

DNA: TGTGCCAGCAGGGGGGCGAGCGAAGCAGATACGCAGTATTTT
CDR3: CASRGASEADTQYF
size: -
V: TRBV6-1
J: TRBJ2-3
D: -

DNA: TGTGCCAGCAGCCTCGGAGTGGAGACCCAGTACTTC
CDR3: CASSLGVETQYF
size: -
V: TRBV11-2
J: TRBJ2-5
D: -

DNA: TGTGCCAGCAGTTTAGGGACAGCAAACTATGGCTACACCTTC
CDR3: CASSLGTANYGYTF
size: -
V: TRBV28
J: TRBJ1-2
D: TRBD1

DNA: TGCGCCAGCAGCTCTGGGAAGCTAGCGGGGTTACACTACAATGAGCAGTTCTTC
CDR3: CASSSGKLAGLHYNEQFF
size: -
V: TRBV5-1
J: TRBJ2-1
D: TRBD2

DNA: TGTTCCAGCAACTTGGGTGGCGGGGGGCGACAAGAGACCCAGTACTTC
CDR3: CSSNLGGGGRQETQYF
size: few
V: TRBV7-9
J: TRBJ2-5
D: TRBD2

DNA: TGTGCCAGCAGCGTAGGCCTAGCCCTCACAGATACGCAGTATTTT
CDR3: CASSVGLALTDTQYF
size: once
V: TRBV9
J: TRBJ2-3
D: -

DNA: TGTGCCAGCAGTCAAAACTCGGTTGACAGGGCCGTGCAGTACTTC
CDR3: CASSQNSVDRAVQYF
size: -
V: TRBV2
J: TRBJ2-7
D: TRBD1

DNA: TGTGCCAGCAGCTTAGGGTGGAAACCTGGGGCTTACGAGCAGTACTTC
CDR3: CASSLGWKPGAYEQYF
size: few
V: TRBV7-2
J: TRBJ2-7
D: -

DNA: TGTGCCAGCAGTGAAAGCGGGGGGGCGAATGAGCAGTTCTTC
CDR3: CASSESGGANEQFF
size: -
V: TRBV2
J: TRBJ2-1
D: TRBD2

DNA: TGCGCCAGCCGAGAAGGGGGCTACGGCGAGCAGTACTTC
CDR3: CASREGGYGEQYF
size: -
V: TRBV5-1
J: TRBJ2-7
D: TRBD1

DNA: TGTGCCAGCAGTTTAGAACTAGCGCCTAACAATGAGCAGTTCTTC
CDR3: CASSLELAPNNEQFF
size: -
V: TRBV28
J: TRBJ2-1
D: TRBD2